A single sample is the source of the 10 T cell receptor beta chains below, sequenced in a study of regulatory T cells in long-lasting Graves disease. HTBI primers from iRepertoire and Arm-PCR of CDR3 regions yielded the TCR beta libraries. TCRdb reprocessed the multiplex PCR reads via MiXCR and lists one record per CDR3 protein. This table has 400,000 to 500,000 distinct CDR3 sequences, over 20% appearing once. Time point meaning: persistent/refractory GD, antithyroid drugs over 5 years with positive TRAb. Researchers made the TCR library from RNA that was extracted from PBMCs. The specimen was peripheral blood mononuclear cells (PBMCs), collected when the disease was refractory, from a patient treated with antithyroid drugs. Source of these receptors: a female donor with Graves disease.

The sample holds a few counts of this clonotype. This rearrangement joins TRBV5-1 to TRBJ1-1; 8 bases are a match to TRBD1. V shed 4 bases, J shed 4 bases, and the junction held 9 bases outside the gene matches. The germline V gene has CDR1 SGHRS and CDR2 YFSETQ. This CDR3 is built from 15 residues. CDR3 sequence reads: CASSDGTGGGTEAFF. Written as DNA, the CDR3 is TGCGCCAGCAGCGACGGAACAGGGGGAGGCACTGAAGCTTTCTTT.

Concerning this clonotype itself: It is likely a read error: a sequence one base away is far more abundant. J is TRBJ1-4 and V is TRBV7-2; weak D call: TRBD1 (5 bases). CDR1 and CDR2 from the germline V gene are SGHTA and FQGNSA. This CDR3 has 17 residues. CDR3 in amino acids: CASSRRTGPATNEKLLF. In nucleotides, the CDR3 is TGTGCCAGCAGCCGGCGCACGGGACCTGCAACTAATGAAAAACTGTTGTTT.

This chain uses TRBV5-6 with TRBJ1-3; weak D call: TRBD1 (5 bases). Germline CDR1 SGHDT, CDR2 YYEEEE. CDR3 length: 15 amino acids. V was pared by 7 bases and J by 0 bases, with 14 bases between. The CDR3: CASGLWGSSGNTIYF. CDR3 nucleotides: TGTGCCAGCGGGTTGTGGGGGAGCTCTGGAAACACCATATATTTT.

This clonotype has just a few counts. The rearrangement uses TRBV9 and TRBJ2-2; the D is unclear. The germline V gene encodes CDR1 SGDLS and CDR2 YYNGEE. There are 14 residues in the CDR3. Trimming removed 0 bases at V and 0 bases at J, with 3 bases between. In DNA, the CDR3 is TGTGCCAGCAGCGTAGGGCCGAACACCGGGGAGCTGTTTTTT. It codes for CASSVGPNTGELFF.

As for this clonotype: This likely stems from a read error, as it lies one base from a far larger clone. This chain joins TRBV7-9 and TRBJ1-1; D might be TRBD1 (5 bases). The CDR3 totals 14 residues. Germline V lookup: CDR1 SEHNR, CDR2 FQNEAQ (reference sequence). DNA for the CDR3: TGTGCCAGCAGCTTAAGGACACCGAACACTGTAGCTTTCTTT. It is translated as CASSLRTPNTVAFF.

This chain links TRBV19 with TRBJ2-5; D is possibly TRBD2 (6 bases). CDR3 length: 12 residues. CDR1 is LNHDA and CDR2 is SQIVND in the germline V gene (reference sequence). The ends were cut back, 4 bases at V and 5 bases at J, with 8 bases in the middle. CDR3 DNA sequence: TGTGCCAGTAGTAAGGAGGGCGAGACCCAGTACTTC. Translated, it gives CASSKEGETQYF. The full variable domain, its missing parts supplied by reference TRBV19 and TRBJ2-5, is DGGITQSPKYLFRKEGQNVTLSCEQNLNHDAMYWYRQDPGQGLRLIYYSQIVNDFQKGDIAEGYSVSREKKESFPLTVTSAQKNPTAFYLCASSKEGETQYFGPGTRLLVL.

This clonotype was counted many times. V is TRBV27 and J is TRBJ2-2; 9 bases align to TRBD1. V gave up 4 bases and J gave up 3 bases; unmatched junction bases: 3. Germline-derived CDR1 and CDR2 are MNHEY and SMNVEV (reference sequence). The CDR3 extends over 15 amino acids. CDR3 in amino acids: CASSWTGVDTGELFF. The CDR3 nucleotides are TGTGCCAGCAGTTGGACAGGGGTTGACACCGGGGAGCTGTTTTTT.

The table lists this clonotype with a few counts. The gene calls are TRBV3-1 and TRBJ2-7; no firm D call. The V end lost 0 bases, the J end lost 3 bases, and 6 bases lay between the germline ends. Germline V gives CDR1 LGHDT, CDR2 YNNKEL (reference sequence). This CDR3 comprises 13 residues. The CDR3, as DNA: TGTGCCAGCAGCCAAGATCCCCACTACGAGCAGTACTTC. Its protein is CASSQDPHYEQYF.

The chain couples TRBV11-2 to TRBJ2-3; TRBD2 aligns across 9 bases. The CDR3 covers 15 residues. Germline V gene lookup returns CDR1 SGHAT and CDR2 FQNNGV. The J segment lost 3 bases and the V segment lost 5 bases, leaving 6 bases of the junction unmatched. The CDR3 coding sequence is TGTGCCAGCAGCAAACAAGCGGGAGGAACAGATACGCAGTATTTT. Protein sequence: CASSKQAGGTDTQYF.

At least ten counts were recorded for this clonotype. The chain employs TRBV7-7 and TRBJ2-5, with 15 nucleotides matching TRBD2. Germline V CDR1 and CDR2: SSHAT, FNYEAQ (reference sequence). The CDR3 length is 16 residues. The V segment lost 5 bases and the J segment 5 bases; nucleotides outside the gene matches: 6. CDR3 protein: CASSRTSGRAGETQYF. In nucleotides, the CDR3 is TGTGCCAGCAGCAGGACTAGCGGGAGGGCCGGGGAGACCCAGTACTTC.